What follows is one T cell receptor (beta chain) and its context. Only in-frame clones appear in the TCRdb table, and some are missing; sequencing was by immunoSEQ multiplex PCR. The sample contains some 150,000 clones, 90% to 95% of which appear only once. This entry belongs to a study of control samples from healthy donors and cancer patients. The germline V and J ends were trimmed by 4 bases and 5 bases, with 20 bases remaining between them. The germline CDR1 and CDR2 sequences are MNHEY and SVGAGI. CDR3 length: 16 amino acids. The TCR comes from a man aged 55 to 70 with colorectal cancer. The chain is built from TRBV6-5 and TRBJ1-1; the D gene is possibly TRBD1 (5 bases). The sample was PBMCs. CDR3 sequence (DNA): TGTGCCAGCAGTTCCTTTCCGGGGGGTCGGAGTACTGAAGCTTTCTTT. The encoded protein is CASSSFPGGRSTEAFF.